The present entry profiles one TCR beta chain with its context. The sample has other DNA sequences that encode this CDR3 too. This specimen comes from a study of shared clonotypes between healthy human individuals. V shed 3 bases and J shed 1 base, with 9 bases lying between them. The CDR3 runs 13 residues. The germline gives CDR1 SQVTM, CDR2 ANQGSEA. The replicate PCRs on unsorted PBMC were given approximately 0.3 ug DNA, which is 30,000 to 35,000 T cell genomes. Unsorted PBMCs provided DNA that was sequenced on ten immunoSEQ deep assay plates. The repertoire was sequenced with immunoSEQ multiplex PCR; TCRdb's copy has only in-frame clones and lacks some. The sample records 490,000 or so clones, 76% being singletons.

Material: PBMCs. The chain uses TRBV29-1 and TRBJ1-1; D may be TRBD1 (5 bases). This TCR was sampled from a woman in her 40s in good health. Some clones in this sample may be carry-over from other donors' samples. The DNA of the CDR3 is TGCAGCGTTGAGGGGCAGAGGAACACTGAAGCTTTCTTT. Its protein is CSVEGQRNTEAFF. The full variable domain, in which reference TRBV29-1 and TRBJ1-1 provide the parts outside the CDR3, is SAVISQKPSRDICQRGTSLTIQCQVDSQVTMMFWYRQQPGQSLTLIATANQGSEATYESGFVIDKFPISRPNLTFSTLTVSNMSPEDSSIYLCSVEGQRNTEAFFGQGTRLTVV.